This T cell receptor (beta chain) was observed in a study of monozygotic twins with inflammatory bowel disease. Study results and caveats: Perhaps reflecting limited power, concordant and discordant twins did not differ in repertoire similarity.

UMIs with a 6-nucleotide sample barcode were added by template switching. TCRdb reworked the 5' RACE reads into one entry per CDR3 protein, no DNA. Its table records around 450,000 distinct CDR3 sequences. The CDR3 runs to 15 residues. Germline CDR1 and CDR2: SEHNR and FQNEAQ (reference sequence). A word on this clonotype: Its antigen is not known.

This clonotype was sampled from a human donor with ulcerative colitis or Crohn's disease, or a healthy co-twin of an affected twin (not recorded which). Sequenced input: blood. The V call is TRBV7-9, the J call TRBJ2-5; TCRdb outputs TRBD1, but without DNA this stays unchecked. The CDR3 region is CASSPNTGGGKTQYF.